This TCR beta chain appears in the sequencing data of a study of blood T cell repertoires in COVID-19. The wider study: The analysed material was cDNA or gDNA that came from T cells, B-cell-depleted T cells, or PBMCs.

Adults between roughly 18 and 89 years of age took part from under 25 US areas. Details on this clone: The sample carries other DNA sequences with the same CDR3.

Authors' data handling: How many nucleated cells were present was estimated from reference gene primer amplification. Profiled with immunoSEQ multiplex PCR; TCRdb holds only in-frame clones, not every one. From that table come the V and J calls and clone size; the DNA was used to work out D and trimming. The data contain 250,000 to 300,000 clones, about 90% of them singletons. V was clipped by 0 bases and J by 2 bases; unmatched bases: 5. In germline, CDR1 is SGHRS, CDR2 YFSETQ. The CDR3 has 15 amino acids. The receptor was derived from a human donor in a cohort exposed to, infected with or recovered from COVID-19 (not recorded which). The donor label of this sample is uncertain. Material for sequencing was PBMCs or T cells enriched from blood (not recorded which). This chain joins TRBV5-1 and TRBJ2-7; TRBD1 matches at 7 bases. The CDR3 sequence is CASSLGTGATYEQYF. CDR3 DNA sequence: TGCGCCAGCAGCTTGGGGACAGGCGCAACCTACGAGCAGTACTTC.